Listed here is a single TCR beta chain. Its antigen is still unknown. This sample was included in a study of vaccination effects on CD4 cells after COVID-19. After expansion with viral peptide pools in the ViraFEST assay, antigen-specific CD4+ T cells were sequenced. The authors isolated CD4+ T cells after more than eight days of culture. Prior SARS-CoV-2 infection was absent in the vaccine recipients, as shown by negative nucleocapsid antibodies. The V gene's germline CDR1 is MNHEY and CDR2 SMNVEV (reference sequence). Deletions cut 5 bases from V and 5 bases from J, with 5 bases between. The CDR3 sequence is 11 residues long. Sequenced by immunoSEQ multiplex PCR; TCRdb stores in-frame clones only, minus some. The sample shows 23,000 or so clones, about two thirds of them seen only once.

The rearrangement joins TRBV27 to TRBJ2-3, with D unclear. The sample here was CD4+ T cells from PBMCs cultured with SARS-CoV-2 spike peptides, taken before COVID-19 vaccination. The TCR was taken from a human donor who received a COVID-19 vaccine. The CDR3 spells CASSLGDTQYF. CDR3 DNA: TGTGCCAGCAGTCTCGGAGATACGCAGTATTTT.